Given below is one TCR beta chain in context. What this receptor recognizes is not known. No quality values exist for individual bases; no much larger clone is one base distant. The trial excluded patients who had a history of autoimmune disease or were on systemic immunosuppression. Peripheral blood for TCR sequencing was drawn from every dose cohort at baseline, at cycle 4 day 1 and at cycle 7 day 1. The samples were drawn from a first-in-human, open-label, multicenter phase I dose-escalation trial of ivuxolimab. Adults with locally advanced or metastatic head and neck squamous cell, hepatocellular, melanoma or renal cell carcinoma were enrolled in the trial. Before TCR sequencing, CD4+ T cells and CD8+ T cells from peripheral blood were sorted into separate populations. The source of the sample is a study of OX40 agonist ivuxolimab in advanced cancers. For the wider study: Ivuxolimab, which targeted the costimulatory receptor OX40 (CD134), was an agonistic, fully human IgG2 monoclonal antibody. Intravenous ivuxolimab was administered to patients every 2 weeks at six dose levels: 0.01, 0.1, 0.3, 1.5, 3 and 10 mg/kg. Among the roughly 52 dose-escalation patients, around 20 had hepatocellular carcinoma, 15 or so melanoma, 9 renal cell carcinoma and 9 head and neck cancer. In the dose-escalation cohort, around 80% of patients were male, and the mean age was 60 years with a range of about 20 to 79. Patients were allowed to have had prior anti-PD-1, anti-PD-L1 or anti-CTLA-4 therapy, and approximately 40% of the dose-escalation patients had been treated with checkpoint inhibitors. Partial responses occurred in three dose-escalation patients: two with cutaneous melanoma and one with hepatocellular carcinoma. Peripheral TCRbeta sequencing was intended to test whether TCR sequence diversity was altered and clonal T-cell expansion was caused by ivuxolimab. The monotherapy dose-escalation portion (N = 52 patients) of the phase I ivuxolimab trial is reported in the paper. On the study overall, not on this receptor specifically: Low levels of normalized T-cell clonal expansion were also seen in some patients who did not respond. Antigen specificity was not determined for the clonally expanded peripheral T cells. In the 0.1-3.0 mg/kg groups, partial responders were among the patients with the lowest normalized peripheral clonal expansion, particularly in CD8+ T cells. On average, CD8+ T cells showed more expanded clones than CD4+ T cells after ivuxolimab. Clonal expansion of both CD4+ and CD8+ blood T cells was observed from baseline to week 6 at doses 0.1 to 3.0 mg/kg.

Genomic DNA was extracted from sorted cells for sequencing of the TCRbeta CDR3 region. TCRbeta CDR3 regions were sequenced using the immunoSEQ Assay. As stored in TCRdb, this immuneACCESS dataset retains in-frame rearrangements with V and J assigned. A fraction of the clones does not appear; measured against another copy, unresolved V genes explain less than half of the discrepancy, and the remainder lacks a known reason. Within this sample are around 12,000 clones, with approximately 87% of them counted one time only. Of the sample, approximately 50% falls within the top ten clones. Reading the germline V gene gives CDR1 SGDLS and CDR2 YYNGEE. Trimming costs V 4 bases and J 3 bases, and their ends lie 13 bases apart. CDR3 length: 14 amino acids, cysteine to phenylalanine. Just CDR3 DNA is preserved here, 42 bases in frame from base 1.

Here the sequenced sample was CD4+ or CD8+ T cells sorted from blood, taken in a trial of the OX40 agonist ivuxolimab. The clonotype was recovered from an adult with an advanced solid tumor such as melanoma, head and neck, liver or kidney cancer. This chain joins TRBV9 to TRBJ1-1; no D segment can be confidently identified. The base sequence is TGTGCCAGCAGCCTCTCGCCCCTGGACACTGAAGCTTTCTTT. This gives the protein CASSLSPLDTEAFF.